This TCR beta chain was recorded in a study of shared clonotypes between healthy human individuals. Turning to the study itself: A donor's plate count was three for CD4 naive and three for CD4 memory; CD8 naive had two and CD8 memory one. Study findings and constraints: When compared with the clonotypes that were shared by all four sorted-subset donors, the non-shared clonotypes turned out to have lower generation probabilities. The sampled material consisted only of blood, and tissue repertoires are likely to differ. Having only a few donors restricted how much genetic and exposure-history diversity was captured.

Germline CDR1 SEHNR, CDR2 FQNEAQ (reference sequence). The CDR3 length is 17 residues. With 4 bases removed from V and 0 bases from J, the gap between germline ends came to 16 bases. Only in-frame clones appear in the TCRdb table, and some are missing; sequencing was by immunoSEQ multiplex PCR. The profile covers about a million clones, with more than 65% appearing a single time and nearly 1.5% taken by the ten largest. Concerning this clone itself: Antigen specificity is unknown.

This chain joins TRBV7-9 and TRBJ1-3, with D perhaps TRBD1 (5 bases). The specimen sequenced was memory CD4+ T cells sorted from blood. Indicated subset: CD45RA-negative fraction. This receptor was identified in a young man in good health. CDR3 DNA sequence: TGTGCCAGCAGCTCCGAATCAGGGACGCCCTCTGGAAACACCATATATTTT. Translating it yields CASSSESGTPSGNTIYF.